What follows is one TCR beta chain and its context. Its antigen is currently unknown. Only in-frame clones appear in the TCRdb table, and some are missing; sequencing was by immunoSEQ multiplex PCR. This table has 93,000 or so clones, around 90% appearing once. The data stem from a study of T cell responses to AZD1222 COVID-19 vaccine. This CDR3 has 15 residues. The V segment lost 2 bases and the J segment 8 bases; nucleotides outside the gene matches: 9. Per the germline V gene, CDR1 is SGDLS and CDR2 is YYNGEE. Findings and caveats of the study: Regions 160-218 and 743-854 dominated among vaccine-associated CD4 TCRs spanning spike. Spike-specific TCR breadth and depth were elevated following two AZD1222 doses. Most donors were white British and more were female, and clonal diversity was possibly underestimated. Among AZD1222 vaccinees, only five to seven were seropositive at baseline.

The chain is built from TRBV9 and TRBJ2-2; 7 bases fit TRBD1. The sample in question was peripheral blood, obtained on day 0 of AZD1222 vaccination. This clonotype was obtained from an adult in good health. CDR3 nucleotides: TGTGCCAGCAGCGTGGGGACAGAACCACCGGGGGAGCTGTTTTTT. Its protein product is CASSVGTEPPGELFF.